A selection of T cell receptor beta chains follows, all from one sample in a study of cytomegalovirus exposure and HLA in healthy donors. Using immunoSEQ multiplex PCR, the repertoire was profiled, and TCRdb retains in-frame clones only, with some absent. This sample has fewer than 200,000 clones, with 76% found just once. Sequences were obtained from PBMCs. These receptors originate from a female donor in good health and CMV-seronegative. The CDR3 runs from the conserved cysteine through the conserved F or W. D genes are given only for firm matches. Clone size is stated in some rows and not others, as once, few, many or a class when expanded.

D: TRBD1; J: TRBJ1-5; size: NA; V: TRBV15; DNA: TGTGCCACCAGCAGAGCCGAAAGGGGCCGAGACAGGGGAGGTCAGCCCCAGCATTTT; CDR3: CATSRAERGRDRGGQPQHF
D: NA; J: TRBJ1-6; size: NA; V: TRBV6-1; DNA: TGTGCCTGCACTAGCCAATACACTAATAATTCACCCCTCCACTTT; CDR3: CACTSQYTNNSPLHF
D: NA; J: TRBJ2-2; size: NA; V: TRBV4-2; DNA: TGTGCCAGCAGCCAAGCGGTTTTGGACACCGGGGAGCTGTTTTTT; CDR3: CASSQAVLDTGELFF
D: NA; J: TRBJ2-2; size: NA; V: TRBV25-1; DNA: TGTGCCAGCAGCGAATGGAGGAACACCGGGGAGCTGTTTTTT; CDR3: CASSEWRNTGELFF
D: NA; J: TRBJ1-2; size: NA; V: TRBV4-1; DNA: TGCGCCAGCAGCCAGAGCGGGACGGCTGGCTACACCTTC; CDR3: CASSQSGTAGYTF
D: TRBD2; J: TRBJ2-6; size: NA; V: TRBV7-9; DNA: TGTGCCAGCAGCTTGTTCAGGGCTAGCGGAAGACCTGGGGCCAACGGCCTGACTTTC; CDR3: CASSLFRASGRPGANGLTF
D: NA; J: TRBJ1-5; size: NA; V: TRBV19; DNA: TGTGCCGCGGGGTGGAGGGCCAATCAGCCCCAGCATTTT; CDR3: CAAGWRANQPQHF
D: NA; J: TRBJ1-2; size: once; V: TRBV5-4; DNA: TGTGCCAGCAGCTTTAACTCTAACTATGGCTACACCTTC; CDR3: CASSFNSNYGYTF
D: TRBD1; J: TRBJ2-3; size: NA; V: TRBV7-7; DNA: TGTGCTAGCAGCCTCCCGGACAGGCTGAGCACAGATACGCAGTATTTT; CDR3: CASSLPDRLSTDTQYF
D: NA; J: TRBJ1-5; size: few; V: TRBV5-6; DNA: TGTGCCAGCAGCGCCCAGGGGCGAGGTAATCAGCCCCAGCATTTT; CDR3: CASSAQGRGNQPQHF
D: NA; J: TRBJ2-7; size: few; V: TRBV6-5; DNA: TGTGCCAGCAGTCGCGACGGTACCGGGTACGAGCAGTACTTC; CDR3: CASSRDGTGYEQYF
D: TRBD2; J: TRBJ2-5; size: NA; V: TRBV27; DNA: TGTGCCAGCAGTTTCATAGGAGCGGGAGCACGGGGAGAGCAGTACTTC; CDR3: CASSFIGAGARGEQYF
D: TRBD2; J: TRBJ2-3; size: NA; V: TRBV11-3; DNA: TGTGCCAGCAGTATTACGCGGGGGTCGGATACGCAGTATTTT; CDR3: CASSITRGSDTQYF
D: NA; J: TRBJ1-6; size: NA; V: TRBV18; DNA: TGTGCCAGCTCTCCTTCCTCCCCCGCGGTCCATAATTCACCCCTCCACTTT; CDR3: CASSPSSPAVHNSPLHF
D: TRBD2; J: TRBJ2-3; size: NA; V: TRBV7-2; DNA: TGTGCCAGCAGGTTGAAAGCGGGGGGCTTCACAGATACGCAGTATTTT; CDR3: CASRLKAGGFTDTQYF
D: NA; J: TRBJ2-4; size: NA; V: TRBV30; DNA: TGTGCCTGGAGTCTTCAAAACAGTCAGTACTTC; CDR3: CAWSLQNSQYF
D: TRBD1; J: TRBJ2-1; size: NA; V: TRBV11-3; DNA: TGTGCCAGCAGCCCGTCCCGGACAGGGAATGAGCAGTTCTTC; CDR3: CASSPSRTGNEQFF
D: TRBD2; J: TRBJ2-2; size: NA; V: TRBV9; DNA: TGTGCCAGCAGCGTAGGACTAGCGGGTAACACCGGGGAGCTGTTTTTT; CDR3: CASSVGLAGNTGELFF
D: NA; J: TRBJ2-3; size: NA; V: TRBV19; DNA: TGTGCCAGTAGTACCGGGACACTGTTAGGGGATACGCAGTATTTT; CDR3: CASSTGTLLGDTQYF
D: TRBD1; J: TRBJ2-7; size: NA; V: TRBV2; DNA: TGTGCCAGCACTTGGACAGGGGTACGCTACGAGCAGTACTTC; CDR3: CASTWTGVRYEQYF
D: NA; J: TRBJ1-4; size: once; V: TRBV4-1; DNA: TGCGCCAGCAGCCAAGATCAGAGGGGGGGAAAACTGTTTTTT; CDR3: CASSQDQRGGKLFF
D: TRBD1; J: TRBJ1-5; size: once; V: TRBV4-2; DNA: TGTGCCAGCAGCCAAGATCGGGACAGGTGTAAGCATTTT; CDR3: CASSQDRDRCKHF
D: TRBD2; J: TRBJ2-2; size: NA; V: TRBV7-2; DNA: TGTGCCAGCAGACGCGCGGGGGGAAACACCGGGGAGCTGTTTTTT; CDR3: CASRRAGGNTGELFF
D: TRBD1; J: TRBJ1-2; size: few; V: TRBV15; DNA: TGTGCCACCAGCAGATCAAGAGGACAGGCCTCCACCTATGGCTACACCTTC; CDR3: CATSRSRGQASTYGYTF
D: TRBD1; J: TRBJ1-6; size: NA; V: TRBV9; DNA: TGTGCCAGCAGCGTAGGTGACAGGGTTAGTTCACCCCTCCACTTT; CDR3: CASSVGDRVSSPLHF
D: TRBD2; J: TRBJ2-2; size: NA; V: TRBV7-2; DNA: TGTGCCAGCAGCTTGTATGGGGGGGCGAACACCGGGGAGCTGTTTTTT; CDR3: CASSLYGGANTGELFF
D: NA; J: TRBJ1-3; size: NA; V: TRBV6-5; DNA: TGTGCCAGCAGTTGGACGACAGGCACATCTGGAAACACCATATATTTT; CDR3: CASSWTTGTSGNTIYF
D: NA; J: TRBJ1-2; size: NA; V: TRBV27; DNA: TGTGCCAGCAGCCCAATAATTTCGGACACCTATGGCTACACCTTC; CDR3: CASSPIISDTYGYTF
D: NA; J: TRBJ2-7; size: NA; V: TRBV4-3; DNA: TGCGCCAGCAGCCAAGGCGGGGCTAGCACGTACTTC; CDR3: CASSQGGASTYF
D: NA; J: TRBJ2-5; size: once; V: TRBV27; DNA: TGTGCCAGCAGTTTAATAGGGGGGGGAGGAGAGACCCAGTACTTC; CDR3: CASSLIGGGGETQYF
D: TRBD2; J: TRBJ2-1; size: NA; V: TRBV5-1; DNA: TGCGCCAGCAGCTTGGACACTAGCGGCTACAATGAGCAGTTCTTC; CDR3: CASSLDTSGYNEQFF
D: TRBD2; J: TRBJ2-3; size: NA; V: TRBV5-6; DNA: TGTGCCAGCAGCTTGGGGCTAGCGGGAGCGGGAGATACGCAGTATTTT; CDR3: CASSLGLAGAGDTQYF
D: TRBD1; J: TRBJ2-2; size: once; V: TRBV5-1; DNA: TGCGCCAGCAACGACCCGGGGACAGGGGTCACCGGGGAGCTGTTTTTT; CDR3: CASNDPGTGVTGELFF
D: NA; J: TRBJ2-7; size: NA; V: TRBV28; DNA: TGTGCCAGCAGTTCACGCTGGACAGATTCCTACTACGAGCAGTACTTC; CDR3: CASSSRWTDSYYEQYF
D: NA; J: TRBJ1-1; size: NA; V: TRBV15; DNA: TGTGCCACCAGCAAGCAGAACACTGAAGCTTTCTTT; CDR3: CATSKQNTEAFF
D: TRBD1; J: TRBJ2-1; size: NA; V: TRBV15; DNA: TGTGCCACCAGCAGAGATGGGACAGGGGGCTATGAGCAGTTCTTC; CDR3: CATSRDGTGGYEQFF
D: TRBD2; J: TRBJ2-7; size: NA; V: TRBV10-3; DNA: TGTGCCATCAGTAGCGGGAGGGGTTCCTACGAGCAGTACTTC; CDR3: CAISSGRGSYEQYF
D: TRBD2; J: TRBJ2-1; size: NA; V: TRBV5-1; DNA: TGCGCCAGTCAAGCGGGAGTAAAAAACAATGAGCAGTTCTTC; CDR3: CASQAGVKNNEQFF
D: NA; J: TRBJ1-1; size: few; V: TRBV12-5; DNA: TGTGCTAGTGGTTCCGGATATGGGGGCCGCGGCACTGAAGCTTTCTTT; CDR3: CASGSGYGGRGTEAFF
D: NA; J: TRBJ2-5; size: few; V: TRBV10-2; DNA: TGCGCCAGCGGGGTAGGGAGAGGTAGAGAGACCCAGTACTTC; CDR3: CASGVGRGRETQYF
D: NA; J: TRBJ2-2; size: NA; V: TRBV27; DNA: TGTGCCAGCAGTTACTTCGCGAACACCGGGGAGCTGTTTTTT; CDR3: CASSYFANTGELFF
D: TRBD2; J: TRBJ2-7; size: NA; V: TRBV6-6; DNA: TGTGCCAGCGGGGTAGCGGGAGGCCCATACGAGCAGTACTTC; CDR3: CASGVAGGPYEQYF
D: NA; J: TRBJ2-7; size: NA; V: TRBV4-1; DNA: TGCGCCAGCAGCCAAGGAATACTTAGCTCCTACGAGCAGTACTTC; CDR3: CASSQGILSSYEQYF
D: TRBD2; J: TRBJ2-7; size: NA; V: TRBV4-3; DNA: TGCGCCAGCAGCCAAGCCGGGACTAGCGGGAGCTACGAGCAGTACTTC; CDR3: CASSQAGTSGSYEQYF
D: TRBD2; J: TRBJ2-7; size: NA; V: TRBV29-1; DNA: TGCAGCGCTTATGGGGGGACTAGCGCTACCTACGAGCAGTACTTC; CDR3: CSAYGGTSATYEQYF
D: NA; J: TRBJ2-1; size: NA; V: TRBV28; DNA: TGTGCCAGCAGAAGTACTAGCTCCTACAATGAGCAGTTCTTC; CDR3: CASRSTSSYNEQFF
D: TRBD1; J: TRBJ2-5; size: once; V: TRBV5-1; DNA: TGCGCCAGCAGCTCCCGGACAGGGGCGGGGGAGACCCAGTACTTC; CDR3: CASSSRTGAGETQYF
D: TRBD1; J: TRBJ2-7; size: NA; V: TRBV6-5; DNA: TGTGCCAGCAGTTTATACAGGGGGCACTACGAGCAGTACTTC; CDR3: CASSLYRGHYEQYF
D: NA; J: TRBJ1-1; size: NA; V: TRBV7-2; DNA: TGTGCCAGCAGCATGCTACACGGGGACACTGAAGCTTTCTTT; CDR3: CASSMLHGDTEAFF
D: NA; J: TRBJ1-1; size: NA; V: TRBV29-1; DNA: TGCAGCGTTAGCCCCGACGGGCGGGCTGAAGCTTTCTTT; CDR3: CSVSPDGRAEAFF
D: TRBD2; J: TRBJ2-5; size: NA; V: TRBV9; DNA: TGTGCCAGCAGCCCCCGGACTAGCTCGGAGACCCAGTACTTC; CDR3: CASSPRTSSETQYF
D: NA; J: TRBJ1-2; size: NA; V: TRBV4-3; DNA: TGCGCCAGCAGCCAAGGGACGGACAGCCCCCTTTCGGACTATGGCTACACCTTC; CDR3: CASSQGTDSPLSDYGYTF
D: NA; J: TRBJ2-7; size: NA; V: TRBV7-6; DNA: TGTGCCAGCAGCTTAGAAGCTACTTCCTACGAGCAGTACTTC; CDR3: CASSLEATSYEQYF
D: TRBD2; J: TRBJ2-1; size: NA; V: TRBV27; DNA: TGTGCCAGCAGAGTACTAGCGGGAGCATACAATGAGCAGTTCTTC; CDR3: CASRVLAGAYNEQFF
D: NA; J: TRBJ2-4; size: NA; V: TRBV18; DNA: TGTGCCAGCTCACCGTCCGGTTATAGCATTCAGTACTTC; CDR3: CASSPSGYSIQYF
D: TRBD1; J: TRBJ2-3; size: NA; V: TRBV5-4; DNA: TGTGCCAGCAGCTTGGCAGGGGGAGATACGCAGTATTTT; CDR3: CASSLAGGDTQYF
D: NA; J: TRBJ2-7; size: NA; V: TRBV6-4; DNA: TGTGCCAGCAAAGCAGGGGACTACGAGCAGTACTTC; CDR3: CASKAGDYEQYF
D: NA; J: TRBJ2-5; size: NA; V: TRBV5-4; DNA: TGTGCCAGCAGCTCGGACTTTCTAGGGGAGACCCAGTACTTC; CDR3: CASSSDFLGETQYF
D: TRBD2; J: TRBJ2-7; size: NA; V: TRBV11-3; DNA: TGTGCCAGCAGCCCGGGACTAGCGACCGACGAGCAGTACTTC; CDR3: CASSPGLATDEQYF